A selection of T cell receptor beta chains follows, all from one sample in a study of T cell responses to AZD1222 COVID-19 vaccine. TCRdb's table, derived via immunoSEQ multiplex PCR, lists solely in-frame clones and lacks some. The sample includes 100,000 to 150,000 clones, over 90% seen only once; the top ten take roughly 5.6%. The sample was peripheral blood, taken on day 0 of AZD1222 vaccination. These TCRs come from an adult in good health. Both conserved end residues are part of each CDR3. A D gene is named only where the DNA matches it firmly. Not every row has a clone size; where given, it reads once, few, many or a size class.

CDR3aa	CDR3nt	v_gene	len	abundance	j_gene	d_gene
CASSPSAGHGVREQYF	TGTGCCAGCAGCCCCTCGGCCGGACACGGGGTCCGCGAGCAGTACTTC	TRBV4-2	16	-	TRBJ2-7	-
CASSPAGGFDQPQHF	TGTGCCAGTAGCCCCGCGGGGGGGTTCGATCAGCCCCAGCATTTT	TRBV19	15	-	TRBJ1-5	-
CASSSHPGAGSYEQYF	TGTGCCAGTAGTTCCCATCCAGGGGCAGGGTCCTACGAGCAGTACTTC	TRBV19	16	-	TRBJ2-7	-
CASSAGSGEKLFF	TGTGCCAGCAGCGCTGGGTCAGGTGAAAAACTGTTTTTT	TRBV9	13	-	TRBJ1-4	-
CASSMSLAGGQETQYF	TGTGCCAGTAGTATGAGTCTTGCGGGAGGGCAAGAGACCCAGTACTTC	TRBV19	16	once	TRBJ2-5	TRBD2
CASSLDGGNEQFF	TGCGCCAGCAGCTTGGATGGGGGAAATGAGCAGTTCTTC	TRBV5-1	13	-	TRBJ2-1	-
CASSVWEGFYNEQFF	TGTGCCAGCAGCGTATGGGAGGGATTCTACAATGAGCAGTTCTTC	TRBV9	15	-	TRBJ2-1	TRBD2
CASSLGGLYNEQFF	TGTGCCAGCAGCTTAGGAGGTCTCTACAATGAGCAGTTCTTC	TRBV7-8	14	-	TRBJ2-1	-
CASSSRDWFSNQPQHF	TGTGCCAGTAGTTCCCGGGACTGGTTTAGCAATCAGCCCCAGCATTTT	TRBV19	16	-	TRBJ1-5	-
CASSREGGGNSPLHF	TGTGCCAGCAGTCGAGAAGGGGGGGGAAATTCACCCCTCCACTTT	TRBV7-2	15	-	TRBJ1-6	-
CASSLERETEAFF	TGTGCCAGCAGCTTAGAGAGGGAAACTGAAGCTTTCTTT	TRBV7-8	13	-	TRBJ1-1	-
CASSQDLYQGSSDTQYF	TGCGCCAGCAGCCAAGATCTTTACCAAGGGAGTTCAGATACGCAGTATTTT	TRBV4-3	17	-	TRBJ2-3	-
CASSFTRAGFYNEQFF	TGTGCCAGCAGCTTTACTCGAGCGGGGTTCTACAATGAGCAGTTCTTC	TRBV7-2	16	-	TRBJ2-1	TRBD2
CASSPGTGFGYTF	TGTGCCAGTAGTCCCGGGACAGGGTTTGGCTACACCTTC	TRBV19	13	-	TRBJ1-2	TRBD1
CATRGRVIAKNIQYF	TGTGCCACCAGGGGCAGGGTGATAGCCAAAAACATTCAGTACTTC	TRBV15	15	-	TRBJ2-4	-
CASSQDPSRDERKLF	TGTGCCAGCAGCCAAGATCCGTCCAGGGACGAAAGGAAGCTCTTC	TRBV4-2	15	-	TRBJ2-1	-
CASSIVGSGDQPQHF	TGTGCCAGTAGTATAGTAGGGTCAGGAGATCAGCCCCAGCATTTT	TRBV19	15	-	TRBJ1-5	-
CASIPTGGGGEKLFF	TGTGCCAGCATACCTACAGGGGGCGGTGGAGAAAAACTGTTTTTT	TRBV6-5	15	-	TRBJ1-4	TRBD1
CASSQPTGGSIQYF	TGCGCCAGCAGCCAACCGACGGGAGGAAGCATTCAGTACTTC	TRBV4-1	14	-	TRBJ2-4	TRBD2
CASRGLARWDNEQFF	TGTGCCAGCAGAGGACTAGCCCGGTGGGACAATGAGCAGTTCTTC	TRBV6-5	15	-	TRBJ2-1	TRBD2
CASSLDRGEQFF	TGTGCCAGCTCACTCGACAGGGGTGAGCAGTTCTTC	TRBV18	12	-	TRBJ2-1	TRBD1
CASKSSGNAYEQYF	TGTGCCAGCAAGTCGAGCGGGAACGCCTACGAGCAGTACTTC	TRBV6-5	14	-	TRBJ2-7	TRBD2
CASSQIAGVAYEQYF	TGTGCCAGCAGCCAAATAGCGGGAGTGGCTTACGAGCAGTACTTC	TRBV7-2	15	-	TRBJ2-7	TRBD2
CASSLRAGSFYEQYF	TGTGCCAGCAGTTTACGGGCGGGATCCTTCTACGAGCAGTACTTC	TRBV27	15	-	TRBJ2-7	-
CASKGDPGELFF	TGTGCCAGCAAGGGGGATCCCGGGGAGCTGTTTTTT	TRBV12-3/TRBV12-4	12	-	TRBJ2-2	-
CASSHGDREGYGYTF	TGTGCCAGCAGCCACGGAGACAGGGAGGGCTATGGCTACACCTTC	TRBV5-4	15	-	TRBJ1-2	TRBD1
CAISETRTSAMNTGELFF	TGTGCCATCAGTGAGACTCGTACTAGCGCAATGAACACCGGGGAGCTGTTTTTT	TRBV10-3	18	-	TRBJ2-2	TRBD2
CASSQGRRLNTEAFF	TGCGCCAGCAGCCAAGGGCGGAGGTTGAACACTGAAGCTTTCTTT	TRBV4-1	15	once	TRBJ1-1	-
CAFGQNTEAFF	TGTGCCTTTGGACAGAACACTGAAGCTTTCTTT	TRBV30	11	once	TRBJ1-1	-
CASSLSLVGGDEQYF	TGTGCCAGCAGCTTATCCCTCGTAGGGGGCGACGAGCAGTACTTC	TRBV7-8	15	-	TRBJ2-7	TRBD1
CASSVVGGELFF	TGCGCCAGCAGCGTAGTCGGGGGGGAGCTGTTTTTT	TRBV5-1	12	-	TRBJ2-2	-
CASNVGTGELFF	TGTGCCAGTAACGTTGGAACCGGGGAGCTGTTTTTT	TRBV19	12	-	TRBJ2-2	-
CASSYLPGQSGNTIYF	TGTGCCAGCAGTTACCTCCCGGGGCAATCTGGAAACACCATATATTTT	TRBV6-5	16	-	TRBJ1-3	-
CASSRTDYTEAFF	TGTGCCAGCAGCCGGACAGACTACACTGAAGCTTTCTTT	TRBV7-8	13	-	TRBJ1-1	-
CASSVTYNEQFF	TGTGCCAGCAGCGTTACCTACAATGAGCAGTTCTTC	TRBV5-6	12	-	TRBJ2-1	-
CATSFGNTIYF	TGTGCCACCTCGTTCGGAAACACCATATATTTT	TRBV3-1/TRBV3-2	11	-	TRBJ1-3	-
CASSSNAGNTEAFF	TGTGCCAGCTCGTCCAACGCGGGGAACACTGAAGCTTTCTTT	TRBV18	14	-	TRBJ1-1	-
CASSARDTSDSPLHF	TGTGCCAGCAGTGCCAGGGACACCAGTGATTCACCCCTCCACTTT	TRBV6-4	15	-	TRBJ1-6	-
CASSQDLTPGQPQHF	TGTGCCAGCAGCCAAGATCTGACACCAGGACAGCCCCAGCATTTT	TRBV3-1/TRBV3-2	15	-	TRBJ1-5	-
CASSSAGQGTEAFF	TGTGCCAGCAGCTCGGCGGGACAGGGCACTGAAGCTTTCTTT	TRBV13	14	-	TRBJ1-1	TRBD1
CASSPEQGINSPLHF	TGTGCCAGCAGCCCAGAACAGGGGATCAATTCACCCCTCCACTTT	TRBV3-1/TRBV3-2	15	-	TRBJ1-6	TRBD1
CSVLQVYEQYF	TGCAGCGTCCTCCAGGTATACGAGCAGTACTTC	TRBV29-1	11	-	TRBJ2-7	-
CASGPGQGVEQYF	TGTGCCAGCGGTCCCGGACAGGGGGTTGAGCAGTACTTC	TRBV7-3	13	-	TRBJ2-7	TRBD1
CASSPPAENNEKLFF	TGTGCCAGCTCACCTCCGGCAGAAAATAATGAAAAACTGTTTTTT	TRBV18	15	-	TRBJ1-4	-